The clone carrying this T cell receptor beta chain was seen more than once but under ten times. The data stem from a study of T cells in Graves' hyperthyroidism and ophthalmopathy. RNA transcripts served as the template for amplifying TCR beta CDR3 regions. TCR CDR3 underwent first-round RT-PCR with the HTBI primer set. In TCRdb, the multiplex PCR reads were re-called with MiXCR into one record per CDR3 protein. The profile shows under 350,000 distinct CDR3 sequences, more than 10% of them singletons. The CDR3 is 17 amino acids. Trimming left V 6 bases short and J 4 bases short, with 19 bases between. Germline-derived CDR1 and CDR2 are MNHEY and SMNVEV (reference sequence).

The J gene is TRBJ2-6, the V gene TRBV27; D ambiguous. The TCR was taken from a woman aged 25 to 39 with Graves' hyperthyroidism that later progressed to Graves' ophthalmopathy. Sequencing was performed on blood. CDR3 amino acids: CASRGPLTVFGANVLTF. The CDR3 nucleotides read TGTGCCAGCAGGGGCCCTTTGACTGTATTCGGGGCCAACGTCCTGACTTTC.